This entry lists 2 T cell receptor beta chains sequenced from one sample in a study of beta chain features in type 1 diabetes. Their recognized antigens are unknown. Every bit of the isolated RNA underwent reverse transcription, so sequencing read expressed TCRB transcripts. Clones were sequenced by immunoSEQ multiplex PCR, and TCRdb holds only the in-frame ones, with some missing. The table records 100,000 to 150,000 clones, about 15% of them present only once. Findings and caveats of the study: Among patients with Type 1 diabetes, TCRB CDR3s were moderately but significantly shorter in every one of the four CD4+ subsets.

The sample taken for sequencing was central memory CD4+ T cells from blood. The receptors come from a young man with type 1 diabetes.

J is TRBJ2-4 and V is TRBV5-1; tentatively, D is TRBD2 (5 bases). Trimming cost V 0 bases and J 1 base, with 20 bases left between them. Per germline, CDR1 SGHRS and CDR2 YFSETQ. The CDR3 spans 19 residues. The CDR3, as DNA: TGCGCCAGCAGCTTGGGGTTTATGAGGGCTACGGAGGCCAAAAACATTCAGTACTTC. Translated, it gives CASSLGFMRATEAKNIQYF.

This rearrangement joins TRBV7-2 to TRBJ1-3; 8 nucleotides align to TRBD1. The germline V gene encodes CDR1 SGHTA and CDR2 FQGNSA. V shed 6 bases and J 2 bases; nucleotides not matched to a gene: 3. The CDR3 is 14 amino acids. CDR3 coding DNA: TGTGCCAGCAGGCCGGACAGGGCTGGAAACACCATATATTTT. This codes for CASRPDRAGNTIYF.